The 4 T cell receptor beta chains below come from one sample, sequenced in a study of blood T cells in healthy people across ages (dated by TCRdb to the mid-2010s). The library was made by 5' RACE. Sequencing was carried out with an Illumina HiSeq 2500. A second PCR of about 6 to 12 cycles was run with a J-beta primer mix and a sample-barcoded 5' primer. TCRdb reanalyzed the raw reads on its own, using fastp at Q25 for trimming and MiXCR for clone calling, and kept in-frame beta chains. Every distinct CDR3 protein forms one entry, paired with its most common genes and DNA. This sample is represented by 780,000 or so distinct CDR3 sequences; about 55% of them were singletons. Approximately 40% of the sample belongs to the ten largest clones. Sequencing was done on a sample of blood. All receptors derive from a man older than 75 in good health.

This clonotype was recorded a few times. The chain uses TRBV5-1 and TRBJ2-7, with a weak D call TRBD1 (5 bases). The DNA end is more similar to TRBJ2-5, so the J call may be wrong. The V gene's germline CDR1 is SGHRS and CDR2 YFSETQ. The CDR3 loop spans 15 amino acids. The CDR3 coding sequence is TGCGCCAGCAGCTTGGCCCAGACAGACACCGAGACCCAGTACTTC. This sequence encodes CASSLAQTDTETQYF.

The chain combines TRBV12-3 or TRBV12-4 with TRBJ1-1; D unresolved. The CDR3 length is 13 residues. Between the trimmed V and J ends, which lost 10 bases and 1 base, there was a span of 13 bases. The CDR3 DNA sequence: TGTGCCACCGAATTGCAGGAGAACACTGAAGCTTTCTTT. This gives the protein CATELQENTEAFF.

CDR3 residues: CASALSYNEQFF. CDR3 sequence (DNA): TGTGCCAGCGCTTTGTCCTACAATGAGCAGTTCTTC. The V and J genes are TRBV28 and TRBJ2-1; D remains ambiguous. This CDR3 comprises 12 residues. V shed 8 bases and J shed 1 base, with 6 bases lying between them. Germline assignment: CDR1 MDHEN and CDR2 SYDVKM.

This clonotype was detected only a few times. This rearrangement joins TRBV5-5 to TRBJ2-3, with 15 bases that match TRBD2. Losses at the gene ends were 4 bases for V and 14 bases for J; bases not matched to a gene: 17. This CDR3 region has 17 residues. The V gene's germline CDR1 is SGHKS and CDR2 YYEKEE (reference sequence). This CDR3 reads CASSAVGLAGGNRYAYF. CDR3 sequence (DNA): TGTGCCAGCAGCGCCGTGGGACTAGCGGGAGGAAACAGATACGCGTATTTT. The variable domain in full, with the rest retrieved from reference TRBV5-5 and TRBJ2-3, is DAGVTQSPTHLIKTRGQQVTLRCSPISGHKSVSWYQQVLGQGPQFIFQYYEKEERGRGNFPDRFSARQFPNYSSELNVNALLLGDSALYLCASSAVGLAGGNRYAYFGPGTRLTVL.